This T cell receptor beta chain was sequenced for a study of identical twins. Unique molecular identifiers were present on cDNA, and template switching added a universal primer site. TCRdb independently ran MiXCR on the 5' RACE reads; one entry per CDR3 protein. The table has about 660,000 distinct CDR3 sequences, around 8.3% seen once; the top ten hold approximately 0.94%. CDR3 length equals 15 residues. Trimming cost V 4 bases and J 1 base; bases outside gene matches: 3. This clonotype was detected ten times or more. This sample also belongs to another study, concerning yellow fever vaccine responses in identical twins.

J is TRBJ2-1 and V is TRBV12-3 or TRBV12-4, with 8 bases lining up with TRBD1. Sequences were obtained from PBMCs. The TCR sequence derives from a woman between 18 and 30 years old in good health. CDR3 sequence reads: CASSSTGGSYNEQFF. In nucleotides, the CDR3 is TGTGCCAGCAGTTCAACAGGGGGTTCCTACAATGAGCAGTTCTTC.